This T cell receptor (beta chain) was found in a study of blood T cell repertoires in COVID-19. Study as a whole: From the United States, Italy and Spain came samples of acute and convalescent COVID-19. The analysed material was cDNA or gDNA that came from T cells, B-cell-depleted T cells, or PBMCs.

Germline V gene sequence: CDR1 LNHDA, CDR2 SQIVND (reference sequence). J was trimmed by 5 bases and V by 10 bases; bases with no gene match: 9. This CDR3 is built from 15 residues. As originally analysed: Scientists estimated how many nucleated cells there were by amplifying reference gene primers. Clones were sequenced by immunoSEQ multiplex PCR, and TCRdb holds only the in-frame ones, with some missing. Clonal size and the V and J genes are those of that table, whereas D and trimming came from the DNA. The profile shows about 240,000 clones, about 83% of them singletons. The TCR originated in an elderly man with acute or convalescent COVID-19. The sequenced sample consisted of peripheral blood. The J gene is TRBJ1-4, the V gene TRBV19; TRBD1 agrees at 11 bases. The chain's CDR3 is CATKDRGQRNEKLFF. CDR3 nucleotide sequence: TGTGCCACCAAGGACAGGGGGCAGAGGAATGAAAAACTGTTTTTT.